This T cell receptor beta chain was identified during a study of beta chain features in type 1 diabetes (dated by TCRdb to 2017 to 2018). Regarding the research as a whole: Mean age, gender distribution, total cell number and subset yield did not differ between patients and healthy donors. Across all samples, some 99 million sorted cells were examined, and cell number per subset correlated strongly with RNA yield. The study compared TCRB repertoires of sorted circulating CD4+ T cell subsets between recently diagnosed type 1 diabetes patients and matched healthy donors. Naive and central memory subsets were obtained from all 30 or so donors, but regulatory and stem cell-like memory subsets were isolated from only 8 patients and roughly 8 healthy donors. Study-wide conclusions, independent of this receptor: Because small numbers of individuals were included in the HLA sub-analyses, any influence of HLA type on TCRB rearrangement was left unresolved. A moderate but significant shortening of TCRB CDR3 length was observed in type 1 diabetes patients in all four CD4+ subsets. Fewer insertions and more nucleotide deletions at VDJ recombination sites were observed in patients with type 1 diabetes, implying thymic rearrangement abnormalities. PCR might favor shorter templates, but patient and control samples were amplified and corrected together, so any skew would affect both groups equally. Naive, central memory and regulatory TCRB repertoires appeared more similar among patients than among healthy donors. Because cDNA was sequenced instead of genomic DNA, activated cells with high expression could be over-represented, although the groups did not differ in activation or CD3 levels.

All of the isolated RNA was reverse transcribed with the High Capacity cDNA Reverse Transcription Kit, so expressed TCRB transcripts were sequenced. Naive, central memory and regulatory T cell samples underwent deep immunoSEQ sequencing, averaging roughly 3.3 million total reads per sample. After sorted cells were lysed in RLT buffer, RNA was extracted with DNase-treated RNeasy Micro or Mini kits, with the choice depending on cell number. To prevent cross-contamination, each cell subset was processed individually, whereas patient and healthy donor samples were processed jointly. The immunoSEQ multiplex PCR was used to amplify TCRB sequences from cDNA, yielding 87-bp fragments that span the CDR3 region. Sequencing of the amplicons was performed on the Illumina HiSeq platform. The authors processed their data as follows. Synthetic template baselines were used to correct PCR bias computationally, reads within Hamming distance 2 were collapsed, and singletons that could not be merged were discarded. Reads were aligned against IMGT to assign V, D and J genes, CDR3 length and insertions or deletions at six rearrangement sites. Within each subset, clonotype counts were normalized to sorted cell number, after which true diversity and Gini coefficients were computed with the tcR R package. Repertoire sharing was quantified using the overlap coefficient calculated on TCRB nucleotide sequences. TCRdb's version of the immuneACCESS table is confined to in-frame rearrangements and falls short of the full clone set. An unresolved V gene accounts for under half of the shortfall where checked; the remainder is of unknown origin. The DNA gave D and trimming, while V, J and clone size come from that table. Recorded for this sample are about 240,000 clones; about 30% of them occurred a single time. The ten largest account for roughly 4.1% of the sample.

From each donor, a single peripheral blood sample of 100 to 150 mL on average was drawn into heparinised tubes. Using a panel that included CD45RO, CCR7, CD25, CD127, CD95 and CD27, naive, central memory, regulatory and stem cell-like memory CD4+ T cells were sorted on a BD FACSAria II. All sorted populations exceeded 95% purity. PBMCs were separated immediately by Lymphoprep density gradient centrifugation and were stained directly, without being cultured. So that batch effects would be minimized, each experiment stained and sorted samples in pairs, pairing one healthy donor with one patient. This clone appeared a few times. Its antigen is currently not known. Base qualities are not provided; no much larger clone lies one nucleotide away. This TCR was sampled from a man aged 30 to 39 in good health. Source material: central memory CD4+ T cells from blood.

The nucleotide sequence is given as TGTGCCATCGCAGCTCACGGCACTGAAGCTTTCTTT. This yields the protein CAIAAHGTEAFF. This chain is built from TRBV10-3 and TRBJ1-1; the D gene identity is not certain. From its cysteine to its phenylalanine, the CDR3 spans 12 amino acids. Of the read, only the CDR3 DNA is kept; its 36 bases are in frame from base 1. Taken from the germline V gene, the CDR1 and CDR2 loops are ENHRY and SYGVKD. Trimming at the junction amounts to 8 bases on V and 4 bases on J, and the germline ends lie 11 bases apart.